This TCR beta chain was profiled in a study of T-cell memory formation after mild COVID-19. Whole-study context: Most TCR clusters belonged to a single donor.

Remarks on this clonotype: Antigen: not known.

Overall study findings and caveats: Confirmation of SARS-CoV-2 specificity was lacking for second-wave clones peaking day 37.

TCRdb re-called the 5' RACE reads through MiXCR, storing one row per CDR3 protein. The sample records over 150,000 distinct CDR3 sequences, 13% being singletons. This CDR3 is built from 15 residues. CDR1 and CDR2 (germline): MDHEN, SYDVKM. V gave up 8 bases and J gave up 4 bases; unmatched junction bases: 12. The receptor comes from a man aged 18 to 30 who had mild COVID-19 (a few samples of this study predate the infection). Cell type and time point are not known. Sequenced material: PBMCs or a T cell subset sorted from them (not recorded which). The chain links TRBV28 to TRBJ2-3; 7 nucleotides line up with TRBD2. CDR3 sequence reads: CASGYSSGEADTQYF. CDR3 sequence (DNA): TGTGCCAGCGGGTATTCAAGCGGGGAGGCAGATACGCAGTATTTT. Full variable domain (missing parts from reference TRBV28 and TRBJ2-3): DVKVTQSSRYLVKRTGEKVFLECVQDMDHENMFWYRQDPGLGLRLIYFSYDVKMKEKGDIPEGYSVSREKKERFSLILESASTNQTSMYLCASGYSSGEADTQYFGPGTRLTVL.